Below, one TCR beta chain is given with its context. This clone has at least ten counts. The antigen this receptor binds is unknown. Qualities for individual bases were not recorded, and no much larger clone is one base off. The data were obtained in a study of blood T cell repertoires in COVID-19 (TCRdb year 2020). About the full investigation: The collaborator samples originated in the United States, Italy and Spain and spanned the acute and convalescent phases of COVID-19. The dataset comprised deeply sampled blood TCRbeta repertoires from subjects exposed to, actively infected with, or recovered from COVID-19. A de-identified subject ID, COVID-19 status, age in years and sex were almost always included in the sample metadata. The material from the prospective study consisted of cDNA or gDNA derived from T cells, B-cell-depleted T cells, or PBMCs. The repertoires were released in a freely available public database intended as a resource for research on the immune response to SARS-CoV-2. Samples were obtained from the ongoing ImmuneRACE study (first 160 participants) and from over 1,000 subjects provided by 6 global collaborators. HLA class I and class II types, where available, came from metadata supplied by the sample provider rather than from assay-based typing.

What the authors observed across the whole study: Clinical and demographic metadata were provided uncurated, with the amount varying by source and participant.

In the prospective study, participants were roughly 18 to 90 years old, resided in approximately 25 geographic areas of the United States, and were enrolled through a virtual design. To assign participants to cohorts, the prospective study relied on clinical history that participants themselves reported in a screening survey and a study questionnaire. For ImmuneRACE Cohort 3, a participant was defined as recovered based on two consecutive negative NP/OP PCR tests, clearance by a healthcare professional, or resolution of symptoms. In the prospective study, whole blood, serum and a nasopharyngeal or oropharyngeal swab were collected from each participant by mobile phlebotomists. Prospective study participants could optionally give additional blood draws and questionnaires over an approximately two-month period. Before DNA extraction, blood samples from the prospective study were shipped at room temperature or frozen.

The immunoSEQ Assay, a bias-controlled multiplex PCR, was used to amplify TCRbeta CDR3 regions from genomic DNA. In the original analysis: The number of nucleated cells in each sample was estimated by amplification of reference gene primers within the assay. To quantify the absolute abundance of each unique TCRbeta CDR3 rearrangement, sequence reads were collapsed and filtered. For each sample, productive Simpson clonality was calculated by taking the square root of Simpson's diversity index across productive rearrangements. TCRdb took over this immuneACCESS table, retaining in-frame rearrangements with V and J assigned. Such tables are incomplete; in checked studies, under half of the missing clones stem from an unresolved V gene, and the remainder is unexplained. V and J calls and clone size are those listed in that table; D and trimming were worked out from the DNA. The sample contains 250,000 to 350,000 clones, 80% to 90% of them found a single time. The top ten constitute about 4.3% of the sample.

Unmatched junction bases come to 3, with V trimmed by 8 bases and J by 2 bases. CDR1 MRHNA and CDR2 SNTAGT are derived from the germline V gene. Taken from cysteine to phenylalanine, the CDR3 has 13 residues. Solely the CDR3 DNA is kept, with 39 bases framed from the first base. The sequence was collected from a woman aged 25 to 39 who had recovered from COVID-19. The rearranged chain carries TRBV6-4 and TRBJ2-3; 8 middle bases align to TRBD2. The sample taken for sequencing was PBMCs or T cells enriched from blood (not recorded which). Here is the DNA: TGTGCCAGCGCGACTAGCGACACAGATACGCAGTATTTT. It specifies CASATSDTDTQYF.